The 28 T cell receptor beta chains in this list originate from one sample, sequenced in a study of T cells after yellow fever vaccination. One entry per CDR3 protein results from TCRdb running MiXCR on the 5' RACE reads. Of some 400,000 distinct CDR3 sequences detected, around 20% appear once; the ten largest clones hold over 15%. Sequencing used PBMCs, obtained before the yellow fever booster vaccination. The receptors were sampled from a man aged 18 to 35 who received the YFV17D yellow fever vaccine.

This clonotype was seen only a few times. This sequence joins TRBV6-5 and TRBJ2-5; 11 nucleotides agree with TRBD2. The CDR3 length is 16 residues. The germline V gene encodes CDR1 MNHEY and CDR2 SVGAGI. V shed 5 bases, J shed 0 bases, and the junction held 5 bases outside the gene matches. Written as DNA, the CDR3 is TGTGCCAGCAGTCTGGGACTAGCGGCAGACCAAGAGACCCAGTACTTC. It is translated as CASSLGLAADQETQYF.

The chain has TRBV6-4 and TRBJ1-1; D may be TRBD1 (5 bases). CDR3 length: 14 amino acids. Germline CDR1 and CDR2: MRHNA and SNTAGT. The ends were cut back, 3 bases at V and 9 bases at J, with 17 bases in the middle. Here the CDR3 DNA reads TGTGCCAGCAGTGATTCTGTAGGGACGGGACAAGCTTTCTTT. It yields the protein CASSDSVGTGQAFF.

In this sample, this clonotype turned up many times. The rearrangement joins TRBV11-2 to TRBJ1-2; D not certain. Deletions cut 4 bases from V and 4 bases from J, with 10 bases between. The germline V gene encodes CDR1 SGHAT and CDR2 FQNNGV. This CDR3 contains 13 residues. The chain's CDR3 is CASSSTGVYGYTF. In DNA form, the CDR3 reads TGTGCCAGCAGCTCTACCGGGGTCTATGGCTACACCTTC.

This clonotype occurred a few times. The genes are TRBV6-5 and TRBJ1-2; D unresolved. CDR1 is MNHEY and CDR2 is SVGAGI in the germline V gene. The CDR3 is 14 amino acids. Trimming took 0 bases from V and 4 from J, leaving 9 bases between them. In nucleotides, the CDR3 is TGTGCCAGCAGTTACTCGAGGGTCAGCTATGGCTACACCTTC. The encoded protein is CASSYSRVSYGYTF.

This clonotype was seen only a few times. The chain links TRBV7-2 to TRBJ2-2; D not certain. Germline assignment: CDR1 SGHTA and CDR2 FQGNSA. The CDR3 runs 15 residues. Trimming took off 2 bases at V and 4 bases at J, with 11 bases between the two ends. The CDR3 here is CASSLNGVGTGELFF. The DNA for the CDR3 is TGTGCCAGCAGCTTAAATGGGGTGGGCACCGGGGAGCTGTTTTTT.

This clonotype has more than one count but fewer than ten. V and J are TRBV20-1 and TRBJ1-5; maybe TRBD1 (5 bases). Between the trimmed V and J ends, which lost 3 bases and 3 bases, there was a span of 15 bases. Germline CDR1 reads DFQATT; CDR2 reads SNEGSKA (reference sequence). The CDR3 has 15 residues. The CDR3 sequence is CSASNRGRDNQPQHF. CDR3 nucleotide sequence: TGCAGTGCTAGTAATCGGGGCAGGGACAATCAGCCCCAGCATTTT.

The chain joins TRBV5-1 to TRBJ2-5; TRBD2 matches at 8 bases. The V and J ends lost 4 bases and 7 bases, in that order; junction bases with no gene match: 12. This CDR3 region has 15 residues. Germline V lookup: CDR1 SGHRS, CDR2 YFSETQ. The DNA of the CDR3 is TGCGCCAGCAGCGAACGACTAGCGTCCCCTGGGACCCAGTACTTC. Amino acids: CASSERLASPGTQYF.

This clonotype has just a few counts. This chain connects TRBV24-1 to TRBJ2-3; 8 bases match TRBD1. Germline V CDR1 and CDR2: KGHDR, SFDVKD. This CDR3 is 16 amino acids long. The J segment lost 2 bases and the V segment lost 4 bases, leaving 7 bases of the junction unmatched. The CDR3 bases are TGTGCCACCAGTGACTCGACAGGGGTGAACACAGATACGCAGTATTTT. Translation: CATSDSTGVNTDTQYF.

The chain carries TRBV6-2 or TRBV6-3 and TRBJ2-1; D gene unclear. V was trimmed by 2 bases and J by 9 bases, leaving 5 bases between them. In germline, CDR1 is MNHEY, CDR2 SVGEGT. The CDR3 has 11 amino acids. The CDR3 sequence: CASSYMGEQFF. DNA of the CDR3: TGTGCCAGCAGTTACATGGGTGAGCAGTTCTTC.

This clonotype has more than one count but fewer than ten. Here the CDR3 DNA reads TGTGCCAGCAGCAAAGACCTCGGGGTTGGGACAGTAACGAACTATGGCTACACCTTC. Its translation is CASSKDLGVGTVTNYGYTF. The chain has TRBV7-2 and TRBJ1-2; 7 nucleotides match TRBD1. V trimming: 5 bases; J trimming: 2 bases; junction bases outside the gene matches: 20. Germline V CDR1 and CDR2: SGHTA, FQGNSA. CDR3 length: 19 residues.

This clonotype was seen a handful of times. This sequence joins TRBV7-2 and TRBJ1-1; unclear D gene. Germline values: CDR1 SGHTA, CDR2 FQGNSA. Between the trimmed V and J ends, which lost 2 bases and 8 bases, there was a span of 9 bases. The CDR3 extends over 12 amino acids. CDR3 nucleotide sequence: TGTGCCAGCAGCTTATTTATTGGGGAAGCTTTCTTT. The encoded protein is CASSLFIGEAFF.

This clonotype was observed a few times. The chain recombines TRBV4-1 with TRBJ2-4; D is uncertain. The CDR3 loop spans 15 amino acids. CDR1 MGHRA and CDR2 YSYEKL come from the germline V gene. V lost 0 bases and J 8 bases, leaving 14 bases between the germline ends. The CDR3 reads CASSQEVRASDIQYF. DNA of the CDR3: TGCGCCAGCAGCCAAGAGGTAAGGGCTTCCGACATTCAGTACTTC.

The rearrangement joins TRBV5-1 to TRBJ2-3; TRBD2 aligns across 8 bases. CDR3 length: 15 amino acids. Trimming at V came to 4 bases and at J to 5 bases, leaving 9 bases not matched to a gene. Germline V gene data show CDR1 as SGHRS and CDR2 as YFSETQ. The CDR3 coding sequence is TGCGCCAGCAGCCAACCCGGGGGGGCGCAAGATACGCAGTATTTT. Translating gives CASSQPGGAQDTQYF.

In regard to this clonotype: Relative to the germline gene, one junction end is altered; a read error may explain this. The gene calls are TRBV4-2 and TRBJ1-5, with D possibly matching TRBD1 (6 bases). CDR3 length equals 16 residues. The germline CDR1 and CDR2 sequences are LGHNA and YNFKEQ. CDR3 loop: CASSEDDRLDNQPQHF. CDR3 sequence (DNA): TGTGCCAGCAGCGAAGACGACAGGTTGGACAATCAGCCCCAGCATTTT.

The chain uses TRBV7-3 and TRBJ2-3; TRBD2 aligns across 11 bases. The CDR3 has 18 residues. Germline assignment: CDR1 SGHTA and CDR2 FQGTGA. Losses at the gene ends were 5 bases for V and 5 bases for J; bases not matched to a gene: 15. The CDR3 reads CASSQGLGSGGAGDTQYF. The CDR3 bases are TGTGCCAGCAGCCAGGGGCTTGGTAGCGGGGGGGCCGGAGATACGCAGTATTTT.

This clonotype was detected a few times. This chain links TRBV12-5 with TRBJ2-1, with 9 bases that match TRBD1. Germline V lookup: CDR1 LGHNT, CDR2 FRNRAP. There are 16 residues in the CDR3. The V segment lost 5 bases and the J segment 2 bases; nucleotides outside the gene matches: 7. CDR3 amino acids: CASGITGTGPYNEQFF. As DNA, the CDR3 is TGTGCTAGTGGTATTACCGGGACAGGGCCCTACAATGAGCAGTTCTTC.

The chain uses TRBV6-6 and TRBJ2-7; D is unclear. Trimming took off 6 bases at V and 0 bases at J, with 15 bases between the two ends. Germline V gene sequence: CDR1 MNHNY, CDR2 SVGAGI (reference sequence). This CDR3 spans 15 amino acids. The CDR3 DNA is TGTGCCAGCAGCACGCATCGCACCAACTCCTACGAGCAGTACGTC. Translating it yields CASSTHRTNSYEQYV.

CDR3 DNA sequence: TGTGCCAGCAGTTACCAGCAAGAGACCCAGTACTTC. This translates into CASSYQQETQYF. The chain recombines TRBV6-5 with TRBJ2-5; D not certain. The CDR3 has 12 amino acids. Per the germline V gene, CDR1 is MNHEY and CDR2 is SVGAGI. With 2 bases removed from V and 2 bases from J, the gap between germline ends came to 3 bases.

This clonotype was recorded a few times. The chain couples TRBV20-1 to TRBJ2-3; D gene unclear. Germline CDR1 reads DFQATT; CDR2 reads SNEGSKA (reference sequence). The V gene lost 4 bases and the J gene lost 2 bases, with 13 bases spanning the gap. This CDR3 spans 14 amino acids. In nucleotides, the CDR3 is TGCAGTGCTATACTACCCCCGCACACAGATACGCAGTATTTT. This sequence encodes CSAILPPHTDTQYF.

This chain links TRBV3-1 with TRBJ2-1; a weak D match, TRBD2 (6 bases). Trimming took 4 bases from V and 6 from J, leaving 13 bases between them. The CDR3 contains 14 residues. CDR1 LGHDT and CDR2 YNNKEL come from the germline V gene (reference sequence). The DNA of the CDR3 is TGTGCCAGCAGCCTGGACTACTTAATCAATGAGCAGTTCTTC. Amino acid sequence: CASSLDYLINEQFF.

This clonotype has ten or more counts. The chain joins TRBV5-1 to TRBJ1-2; D not resolved. V gave up 7 bases and J gave up 4 bases, with 20 bases separating them. The CDR3 covers 15 residues. CDR1 and CDR2 from the germline V gene are SGHRS and YFSETQ. The CDR3 DNA reads TGCGCCAGCCACAGAGAAGCCGGGTCCTTCTATGGCTACACCTTC. This encodes CASHREAGSFYGYTF. Based on the CDR3 plus reference TRBV5-1 and TRBJ1-2, the full variable domain is KAGVTQTPRYLIKTRGQQVTLSCSPISGHRSVSWYQQTPGQGLQFLFEYFSETQRNKGNFPGRFSGRQFSNSRSEMNVSTLELGDSALYLCASHREAGSFYGYTFGSGTRLTVV.

This clonotype was recorded many times. This chain uses TRBV7-2 with TRBJ2-7, with TRBD2 identical over 8 bases. The CDR3 runs 14 residues. V lost 5 bases and J lost 3; bases outside the gene matches: 6. CDR1 and CDR2 (germline): SGHTA, FQGNSA. For the CDR3, the DNA is TGTGCCAGCAGCCCAGCGGGGGTACTCTACGAGCAGTACTTC. Translating gives CASSPAGVLYEQYF.

This clonotype came up a few times. The CDR3 sequence: CSVGARTDTQYF. The CDR3 DNA reads TGCAGTGTGGGGGCCCGCACAGATACGCAGTATTTT. The chain employs TRBV20-1 and TRBJ2-3; D may be TRBD1 (6 bases). This CDR3 spans 12 amino acids. The germline V gene encodes CDR1 DFQATT and CDR2 SNEGSKA (reference sequence). Trimming shortened V by 7 bases and J by 1 base, and 9 bases separated the two germline ends.

V usage is TRBV6-2 or TRBV6-3 and J usage is TRBJ1-1; tentatively, D is TRBD1 (6 bases). The CDR3 runs 16 residues. CDR1 and CDR2 from the germline V gene are MNHEY and SVGEGT. Between the trimmed V and J ends, which lost 3 bases and 0 bases, there was a span of 14 bases. The CDR3 loop reads CASSYPGQRMNTEAFF. The CDR3 DNA reads TGTGCCAGCAGTTATCCGGGACAAAGAATGAACACTGAAGCTTTCTTT.

This clonotype came up many times. The V call is TRBV29-1, the J call TRBJ1-1, with D possibly being TRBD1 (6 bases). CDR1 and CDR2 from the germline V gene are SQVTM and ANQGSEA. The CDR3 length is 12 residues. CDR3: CTVRGAGTEAFF. The CDR3 coding sequence is TGCACCGTGCGGGGGGCCGGCACTGAAGCTTTCTTT.

In this sample, this clonotype turned up many times. This chain joins TRBV7-6 and TRBJ1-4; no reliable D call. Germline V gives CDR1 SGHVS, CDR2 FNYEAQ. V lost 2 bases and J 0 bases, leaving 7 bases between the germline ends. The CDR3 consists of 15 residues. The CDR3 spells CASSLRPATNEKLFF. CDR3 coding DNA: TGTGCCAGCAGCTTAAGACCGGCAACTAATGAAAAACTGTTTTTT.

This clonotype was seen a few times. CDR3 nucleotides: TGTGCCAGCAGCTTAAGGGCAGGGGCGAACACCGGGGAGCTGTTTTTT. This sequence encodes CASSLRAGANTGELFF. V gene TRBV7-2 combines with J gene TRBJ2-2; perhaps TRBD1 as D (6 bases). Germline CDR1 is SGHTA and CDR2 is FQGNSA. The length of the CDR3 is 16 residues. V was trimmed by 2 bases and J by 0 bases, leaving 10 bases between them. The full variable domain, completed using reference TRBV7-2 and TRBJ2-2, is GAGVSQSPSNKVTEKGKDVELRCDPISGHTALYWYRQSLGQGLEFLIYFQGNSAPDKSGLPSDRFSAERTGGSVSTLTIQRTQQEDSAVYLCASSLRAGANTGELFFGEGSRLTVL.

This clonotype was seen at least ten times. The chain combines TRBV5-1 with TRBJ1-2, with D uncertain. V lost 0 bases and J 8 bases, leaving 14 bases between the germline ends. This CDR3 is built from 14 residues. Per the germline V gene, CDR1 is SGHRS and CDR2 is YFSETQ. The CDR3, as DNA: TGCGCCAGCAGCTTGGCCGTGGGAGTACGGGGCTACACCTTC. Encoded protein: CASSLAVGVRGYTF.